A single T cell receptor beta chain is shown here with its context. The antigen is unknown. The data were taken from a study of beta chain features in type 1 diabetes. cDNA synthesis used the whole RNA isolate, giving expressed TCRB sequences. TCRdb keeps only in-frame clones here, not all; method: immunoSEQ multiplex PCR. The table shows approximately 250,000 clones, with approximately 24% occurring only once. Study-wide results and limits: The study found fewer insertions and more deletions at VDJ junctions in type 1 diabetes patients. Shortening of TCRB CDR3s, moderate but significant, appeared in all four CD4+ subsets of Type 1 diabetes patients.

The sequencing input was naive CD4+ T cells from blood. The origin of this receptor is a woman aged 25 to 45 with type 1 diabetes.

The DNA for the CDR3 is TGCAGCGGAGTTACTGCGGGGGGGGAGACCCAGTACTTC. As protein: CSGVTAGGETQYF. This chain links TRBV29-1 with TRBJ2-5, with TRBD2 matching over 9 bases. V was pared by 7 bases and J by 5 bases, with 8 bases of the junction left unmatched. The CDR3 runs 13 residues. The germline V gene encodes CDR1 SQVTM and CDR2 ANQGSEA. Combining the CDR3 with reference TRBV29-1 and TRBJ2-5 gives the whole variable domain SAVISQKPSRDICQRGTSLTIQCQVDSQVTMMFWYRQQPGQSLTLIATANQGSEATYESGFVIDKFPISRPNLTFSTLTVSNMSPEDSSIYLCSGVTAGGETQYFGPGTRLLVL.